A single sample gave rise to the 24 T cell receptor beta chains below, sequenced in a study of technical replicates of blood from a handful of donors. TCRdb's copy holds only in-frame clones and misses some; the assay was immunoSEQ multiplex PCR. The table shows under 85,000 clones, with roughly 92% occurring only once. Source material: T cells isolated from PBMCs. Source of these receptors: a human donor in good health.

This clone was detected a few times. The chain recombines TRBV6-5 with TRBJ1-5; D possibly corresponds to TRBD1 (6 bases). This CDR3 region has 12 residues. Germline loops: CDR1 MNHEY, CDR2 SVGAGI. Trimming removed 6 bases at V and 6 bases at J, with 9 bases between. The CDR3 here is CASRSGVQPQHF. CDR3 DNA sequence: TGTGCCAGCAGATCAGGGGTTCAGCCCCAGCATTTT.

The chain links TRBV4-3 to TRBJ2-5, with 8 bases aligning to TRBD2. Germline values: CDR1 LGHNA, CDR2 YSLEER. The CDR3 contains 15 residues. With 4 bases clipped from V and 2 bases from J, the junction kept 6 bases outside the gene matches. CDR3 sequence (DNA): TGCGCCAGCAGCCGGGATAGCGGGAAACAAGAGACCCAGTACTTC. Translating gives CASSRDSGKQETQYF.

The J gene is TRBJ1-1, the V gene TRBV19; D may be TRBD1 (5 bases). The V gene lost 5 bases and the J gene lost 11 bases, with 12 bases spanning the gap. Per the germline V gene, CDR1 is LNHDA and CDR2 is SQIVND (reference sequence). This CDR3 is built from 11 residues. CDR3 in amino acids: CASSQGDGAFF. For the CDR3, the DNA is TGTGCCAGTAGTCAAGGGGATGGCGCTTTCTTT.

The genes are TRBV6-1 and TRBJ2-7; TRBD2 is a possible D gene (6 bases). This CDR3 is built from 17 residues. CDR1 MNHNS and CDR2 SASEGT come from the germline V gene. Trimming pared 4 bases from V and 4 bases from J, leaving 23 bases between. CDR3 DNA sequence: TGTGCCAGCAGTGTTCTGGGCCCTCTGGAGGGTCCTTACGAGCAGTACTTC. Translation gives CASSVLGPLEGPYEQYF.

The chain joins TRBV2 to TRBJ1-1; perhaps TRBD1 as D (6 bases). V was clipped by 8 bases and J by 3 bases, with 10 bases between them. The CDR3 is made up of 12 amino acids. The V gene's germline CDR1 is SNHLY and CDR2 FYNNEI. CDR3 in amino acids: CASLQGYTEAFF. CDR3 nucleotides: TGTGCCAGCCTACAGGGATACACTGAAGCTTTCTTT.

The count of this clone is one. The chain carries TRBV27 and TRBJ2-7; 10 bases are a match to TRBD1. Germline CDR1 and CDR2: MNHEY and SMNVEV (reference sequence). Trimming removed 8 bases from V and 1 base from J; junction bases left unmatched: 8. The CDR3 loop spans 15 amino acids. CDR3 bases: TGTGCCAGCCGCCCCGGGACAGGGGTGTCCTACGAGCAGTACTTC. Protein product: CASRPGTGVSYEQYF.

This clone has a single count. The DNA for the CDR3 is TGTGCCAGCAACCCCACGACAGGGACTGACGGGGAGCTGTTTTTT. Amino acid sequence: CASNPTTGTDGELFF. The chain combines TRBV6-4 with TRBJ2-2; weak D call: TRBD1 (7 bases). The CDR3 loop spans 15 amino acids. CDR1 and CDR2 (germline): MRHNA, SNTAGT. The germline V and J ends were trimmed by 7 bases and 7 bases, with 19 bases remaining between them.

J is TRBJ2-7 and V is TRBV28; 12 bases fit TRBD2. The CDR3 contains 16 residues. With 2 bases clipped from V and 4 bases from J, the junction kept 6 bases outside the gene matches. Per germline, CDR1 MDHEN and CDR2 SYDVKM. CDR3 loop: CASSLGTSGPGYEQYF. The CDR3 DNA is TGTGCCAGCAGTTTAGGGACTAGCGGGCCTGGTTACGAGCAGTACTTC.

The CDR3 here is CASSLNSETQYF. The DNA for the CDR3 is TGCGCCAGCAGCCTAAATAGCGAGACCCAGTACTTC. The genes are TRBV5-1 and TRBJ2-5; D not resolved. V was cut by 4 bases and J by 5 bases, with 9 bases left in between. This CDR3 spans 12 amino acids. The V gene's germline CDR1 is SGHRS and CDR2 YFSETQ.

CDR3 region: CSVEEEVNYGYTF. The CDR3 nucleotides are TGCAGCGTTGAAGAAGAGGTTAACTATGGCTACACCTTC. This sequence joins TRBV29-1 and TRBJ1-2; D is uncertain. V was clipped by 0 bases and J by 1 base, with 6 bases between them. Looked up from germline, CDR1 is SQVTM and CDR2 is ANQGSEA. The CDR3 runs to 13 residues. The whole variable domain, remainder taken from reference TRBV29-1 and TRBJ1-2, is SAVISQKPSRDICQRGTSLTIQCQVDSQVTMMFWYRQQPGQSLTLIATANQGSEATYESGFVIDKFPISRPNLTFSTLTVSNMSPEDSSIYLCSVEEEVNYGYTFGSGTRLTVV.

The chain recombines TRBV7-9 with TRBJ2-1, with a weak D call TRBD2 (5 bases). Germline loops: CDR1 SEHNR, CDR2 FQNEAQ (reference sequence). This CDR3 has 13 residues. Trimming stripped 8 bases from V and 5 bases from J, with 13 bases between. CDR3 coding DNA: TGTGCCAGCGAGCCAGCGGAGAACAATGAGCAGTTCTTC. Translated: CASEPAENNEQFF.

The sample holds a few counts of this clone. The DNA of the CDR3 is TGTGCCAGCAGGAGAGAAGGGGTCTCTGAAGCTTTCTTT. This translates into CASRREGVSEAFF. The rearrangement joins TRBV7-6 to TRBJ1-1; weak D call: TRBD1 (5 bases). This CDR3 is 13 amino acids long. V lost 6 bases, J lost 6 bases, and 14 bases lay in between. Per germline, CDR1 SGHVS and CDR2 FNYEAQ.

This clone was found once. The chain is built from TRBV9 and TRBJ1-4; 9 positions agree with TRBD1. Germline assignment: CDR1 SGDLS and CDR2 YYNGEE. V was pared by 4 bases and J by 10 bases, with 5 bases of the junction left unmatched. The CDR3 runs to 13 residues. The CDR3: CASSPPDRGKLFF. CDR3 in DNA: TGTGCCAGCAGCCCACCGGACAGGGGAAAACTGTTTTTT.

The chain employs TRBV29-1 and TRBJ2-5; D perhaps matches TRBD1 (6 bases). Trimming took off 3 bases at V and 6 bases at J, with 14 bases between the two ends. The CDR3 sequence is 13 residues long. The germline V gene has CDR1 SQVTM and CDR2 ANQGSEA. CDR3 sequence (DNA): TGCAGCGTTGACAAGGGGGTTGAGAAGACCCAGTACTTC. Translation gives CSVDKGVEKTQYF.

This clone was seen repeatedly, ten times or more. The gene calls are TRBV6-4 and TRBJ2-1, with 9 bases aligning to TRBD2. Germline loops: CDR1 MRHNA, CDR2 SNTAGT. The length of the CDR3 is 15 residues. The V and J ends lost 2 bases and 3 bases, in that order; junction bases with no gene match: 2. This CDR3 reads CASSDNSGSYNEQFF. In DNA, the CDR3 is TGTGCCAGCAGTGACAATAGCGGGAGCTACAATGAGCAGTTCTTC.

The sample holds a few counts of this clone. The chain carries TRBV5-1 and TRBJ2-7; D may be TRBD1 (6 bases). The germline V and J ends were trimmed by 4 bases and 3 bases, with 17 bases remaining between them. Germline-derived CDR1 and CDR2 are SGHRS and YFSETQ. CDR3 size: 15 residues. The CDR3 region is CASSPPDRTLYEQYF. The CDR3 DNA reads TGCGCCAGCAGCCCGCCGGACAGAACTCTCTACGAGCAGTACTTC.

This clone was recorded only once. V usage is TRBV18 and J usage is TRBJ2-1, with TRBD2 matching 12 bases. This CDR3 has 16 residues. The ends lost 3 bases at V and 1 base at J; junction bases unmatched: 1. In germline, CDR1 is KGHSH, CDR2 LQKENI. CDR3: CASSPTSGRSYNEQFF. Here the CDR3 DNA reads TGTGCCAGCTCACCCACTAGCGGGAGGTCCTACAATGAGCAGTTCTTC.

In nucleotides, the CDR3 is TGCGCCAGCAGCTGGACTAGCGGGAGTATCTATGAGCAGTTCTTC. Translated: CASSWTSGSIYEQFF. The rearrangement links TRBV5-1 to TRBJ2-1; the match to TRBD2 covers 13 bases. The CDR3 contains 15 residues. Germline-derived CDR1 and CDR2 are SGHRS and YFSETQ. The trim removed 3 bases at V and 8 bases at J, leaving 5 bases unmatched. The full variable domain, in which reference TRBV5-1 and TRBJ2-1 provide the parts outside the CDR3, is KAGVTQTPRYLIKTRGQQVTLSCSPISGHRSVSWYQQTPGQGLQFLFEYFSETQRNKGNFPGRFSGRQFSNSRSEMNVSTLELGDSALYLCASSWTSGSIYEQFFGPGTRLTVL.

CDR3 in amino acids: CASNEDRVPYGYTF. The DNA of the CDR3 is TGTGCCAGCAACGAGGACAGGGTACCTTATGGCTACACCTTC. The chain carries TRBV5-5 and TRBJ1-2, with 8 nucleotides matching TRBD1. This CDR3 has 14 residues. Germline loops: CDR1 SGHKS, CDR2 YYEKEE (reference sequence). J was trimmed by 5 bases and V by 6 bases; bases with no gene match: 9. Drawing the rest from reference TRBV5-5 and TRBJ1-2, the complete variable domain is DAGVTQSPTHLIKTRGQQVTLRCSPISGHKSVSWYQQVLGQGPQFIFQYYEKEERGRGNFPDRFSARQFPNYSSELNVNALLLGDSALYLCASNEDRVPYGYTFGSGTRLTVV.

V is TRBV25-1 and J is TRBJ2-7, with 10 bases lining up with TRBD2. Germline CDR1 MGHDK, CDR2 SYGVNS. V lost 3 bases, J lost 1 base, and 3 bases stayed unmatched. The CDR3 is 15 amino acids. The CDR3 coding sequence is TGTGCCAGCAGTGACCGGACTAGCGGATCCTACGAGCAGTACTTC. It yields the protein CASSDRTSGSYEQYF.

The chain has TRBV4-2 and TRBJ1-3; D may be TRBD1 (6 bases). This CDR3 has 14 amino acids. Germline V gene sequence: CDR1 LGHNA, CDR2 YNFKEQ. The V and J ends lost 3 bases and 4 bases respectively, with 10 bases between them. This CDR3 is CASSQGGPGNTIYF. DNA for the CDR3: TGTGCCAGCAGCCAGGGGGGGCCAGGAAACACCATATATTTT.

The chain combines TRBV11-2 with TRBJ2-7; the D gene is possibly TRBD1 (5 bases). Between the trimmed V and J ends, which lost 1 base and 3 bases, there was a span of 7 bases. The CDR3 consists of 13 residues. Germline V gene data show CDR1 as SGHAT and CDR2 as FQNNGV. The chain's CDR3 is CASSLGQIYEQYF. In DNA form, the CDR3 reads TGTGCCAGCAGCTTAGGACAGATCTACGAGCAGTACTTC.

The J gene is TRBJ2-2, the V gene TRBV18; D possibly corresponds to TRBD2 (6 bases). The CDR3 extends over 20 amino acids. Between the trimmed V and J ends, which lost 0 bases and 6 bases, there was a span of 26 bases. The germline V gene encodes CDR1 KGHSH and CDR2 LQKENI. The CDR3 DNA reads as TGTGCCAGCTCACCACCGTCAGCTGTGTTACTTGCTGGAGGGGCCGGGGAGCTGTTTTTT. The encoded protein is CASSPPSAVLLAGGAGELFF.

This clone was observed a single time. J is TRBJ2-7 and V is TRBV7-6; 9 bases agree with TRBD1. Germline trimming cut 5 bases from V and 3 bases from J; bases unmatched to any gene: 8. This CDR3 comprises 15 residues. Germline CDR1 is SGHVS and CDR2 is FNYEAQ. The CDR3 region has the DNA TGTGCCAGCAGCCCAGGACAGGGGAGCTTCTACGAGCAGTACTTC. Its protein product is CASSPGQGSFYEQYF. Full variable domain (missing parts from reference TRBV7-6 and TRBJ2-7): GAGVSQSPRYKVTKRGQDVALRCDPISGHVSLYWYRQALGQGPEFLTYFNYEAQQDKSGLPNDRFSAERPEGSISTLTIQRTEQRDSAMYRCASSPGQGSFYEQYFGPGTRLTVT.